Listed here are 12 T cell receptor beta chains from one sample, sequenced in a study of blood T cell repertoires in COVID-19. Assay used: immunoSEQ multiplex PCR; TCRdb lists only in-frame clones, some missing. The sample consists of over 110,000 clones, around 90% of them appearing once. The sequenced sample consisted of peripheral blood. These receptors originate from a woman aged 50 to 60 with acute or convalescent COVID-19.

The J gene is TRBJ1-1, the V gene TRBV9; unclear D gene. Trimming shortened V by 3 bases and J by 3 bases, and 9 bases separated the two germline ends. The CDR3 loop spans 13 amino acids. Germline CDR1 reads SGDLS; CDR2 reads YYNGEE. The CDR3 is CASSAPGYTEAFF. The CDR3 DNA follows: TGTGCCAGCAGCGCCCCCGGTTACACTGAAGCTTTCTTT. Variable domain in full (rest from reference TRBV9 and TRBJ1-1): DSGVTQTPKHLITATGQRVTLRCSPRSGDLSVYWYQQSLDQGLQFLIQYYNGEERAKGNILERFSAQQFPDLHSELNLSSLELGDSALYFCASSAPGYTEAFFGQGTRLTVV.

This clone was detected only a few times. The chain couples TRBV3-1 (or the pseudogene TRBV3-2) to TRBJ1-6; no firm D call. Germline V gene data show CDR1 as LGHDT and CDR2 as YNNKEL (reference sequence). The ends were cut back, 1 base at V and 8 bases at J, with 15 bases in the middle. This CDR3 contains 16 residues. The CDR3 DNA sequence: TGTGCCAGCAGCCAAGTTGGCGGGGTCATGGATTCACCCCTCCACTTT. It yields the protein CASSQVGGVMDSPLHF.

This chain joins TRBV9 and TRBJ2-1, with 8 bases identical to TRBD2. Germline CDR1 is SGDLS and CDR2 is YYNGEE. Trimming removed 5 bases from V and 0 bases from J; junction bases left unmatched: 4. The CDR3 consists of 15 residues. The chain's CDR3 is CASRESGSSYNEQFF. The CDR3, as DNA: TGTGCCAGCAGGGAGAGCGGGAGCTCCTACAATGAGCAGTTCTTC. The full variable domain, rest sourced from reference TRBV9 and TRBJ2-1, is DSGVTQTPKHLITATGQRVTLRCSPRSGDLSVYWYQQSLDQGLQFLIQYYNGEERAKGNILERFSAQQFPDLHSELNLSSLELGDSALYFCASRESGSSYNEQFFGPGTRLTVL.

The chain employs TRBV11-3 and TRBJ2-1, with 11 bases fitting TRBD2. After removal of 5 bases from V and 7 bases from J, the junction contained 7 bases not matched to a gene. CDR1 and CDR2 (germline): SGHNT, YENEEA. The CDR3 covers 15 residues. The DNA for the CDR3 is TGTGCCAGCAGCCCCCCCCTAGCGGGGGGAAATGAGCAGTTCTTC. Translation: CASSPPLAGGNEQFF.

The rearrangement joins TRBV12-3 or TRBV12-4 to TRBJ2-7; a weak D match, TRBD1 (6 bases). The V and J ends lost 6 bases and 2 bases respectively, with 11 bases between them. The CDR3 loop spans 13 amino acids. CDR3 residues: CASSPGDTYEQYF. The CDR3 DNA is TGTGCCAGCAGCCCAGGGGACACCTACGAGCAGTACTTC.

The chain couples TRBV6-5 to TRBJ1-6; D remains ambiguous. The CDR3 extends over 15 amino acids. The germline V gene has CDR1 MNHEY and CDR2 SVGAGI. V was cut by 8 bases and J by 0 bases, with 11 bases left in between. The DNA for the CDR3 is TGTGCCAGCCATCGGTTTACCTCCTATAATTCACCCCTCCACTTT. It encodes CASHRFTSYNSPLHF.

This clone was counted a single time. This chain links TRBV27 with TRBJ2-5, with 10 bases that match TRBD1. The J segment lost 4 bases and the V segment lost 5 bases, leaving 7 bases of the junction unmatched. CDR3 length: 15 residues. Looked up from germline, CDR1 is MNHEY and CDR2 is SMNVEV (reference sequence). The chain's CDR3 is CASSRAGTGVETQYF. In DNA form, the CDR3 reads TGTGCCAGCAGTAGAGCCGGGACAGGGGTAGAGACCCAGTACTTC.

This clone has more than one count but fewer than ten. The chain recombines TRBV9 with TRBJ2-7; 7 nucleotides agree with TRBD2. Trimming at V came to 0 bases and at J to 0 bases, leaving 9 bases not matched to a gene. The CDR3 has 17 amino acids. In germline, CDR1 is SGDLS, CDR2 YYNGEE. CDR3 DNA sequence: TGTGCCAGCAGCGTAGATCCTCCGGGAGGCGTCTCCTACGAGCAGTACTTC. As protein: CASSVDPPGGVSYEQYF.

The CDR3 bases are TGTGCCAGCAGTCAACAGGGTGACCAAGAGACCCAGTACTTC. This translates into CASSQQGDQETQYF. The chain joins TRBV27 to TRBJ2-5; D perhaps matches TRBD1 (6 bases). This CDR3 comprises 14 residues. V was clipped by 5 bases and J by 0 bases, with 10 bases between them. Germline V lookup: CDR1 MNHEY, CDR2 SMNVEV (reference sequence).

This sequence joins TRBV5-6 and TRBJ2-7; TRBD1 matches 7 bases. Germline assignment: CDR1 SGHDT and CDR2 YYEEEE. The CDR3 spans 14 residues. With 5 bases clipped from V and 5 bases from J, the junction kept 10 bases outside the gene matches. CDR3 DNA: TGTGCCAGCAGGTCCGGGACAGCCGGGCACGAGCAGTACTTC. This translates into CASRSGTAGHEQYF.

The V and J genes are TRBV5-1 and TRBJ1-2; D is unclear. The V and J ends lost 4 bases and 5 bases respectively, with 18 bases between them. Germline CDR1 SGHRS, CDR2 YFSETQ. This CDR3 is 15 amino acids long. This chain's CDR3 is CASSPPGGILYGYTF. The CDR3 DNA sequence: TGCGCCAGCAGCCCCCCCGGCGGGATTCTTTATGGCTACACCTTC.

The gene calls are TRBV12-3 or TRBV12-4 and TRBJ2-2; 10 nucleotides line up with TRBD2. This CDR3 region has 13 residues. Trimming at V came to 8 bases and at J to 8 bases, leaving 5 bases not matched to a gene. The CDR3 is CASGLAGAGELFF. The CDR3 DNA is TGTGCCAGCGGGCTAGCGGGAGCGGGGGAGCTGTTTTTT.